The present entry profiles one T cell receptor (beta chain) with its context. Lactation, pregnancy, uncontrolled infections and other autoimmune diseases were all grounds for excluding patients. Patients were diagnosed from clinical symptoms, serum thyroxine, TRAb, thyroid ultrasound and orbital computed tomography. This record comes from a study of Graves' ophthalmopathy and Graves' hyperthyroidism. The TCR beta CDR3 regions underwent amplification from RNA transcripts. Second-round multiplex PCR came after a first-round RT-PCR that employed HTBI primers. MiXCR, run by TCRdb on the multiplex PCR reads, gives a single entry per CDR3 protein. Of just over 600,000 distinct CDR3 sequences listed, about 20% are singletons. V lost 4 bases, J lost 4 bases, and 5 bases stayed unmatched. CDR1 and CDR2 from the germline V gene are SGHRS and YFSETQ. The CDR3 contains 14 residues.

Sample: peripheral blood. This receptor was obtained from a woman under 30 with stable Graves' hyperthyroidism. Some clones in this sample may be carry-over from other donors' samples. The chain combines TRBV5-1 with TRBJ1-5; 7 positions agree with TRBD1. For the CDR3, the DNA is TGCGCCAGCAGCGACGGGACAGAAAATCAGCCCCAGCATTTT. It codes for CASSDGTENQPQHF.